This T cell receptor beta chain is drawn from a study of T cell repertoires in cytomegalovirus infection. Study information: Recently identified HLA-C-restricted CMV epitopes and well-studied HLA-B-restricted CMV epitopes were used by the study. Matching HLA type, along with CMV infection, was indicated by public TCR beta signatures. General study points: The cumulative frequency of public TCR beta families distinguished individuals who carried CMV together with the relevant HLA.

This clonotype was seen ten or more times. Its antigen is currently unknown. TCRdb ran MiXCR on the reads and lists one entry per CDR3 protein. The sample records 86,000 or so distinct CDR3 sequences, 20% to 30% being singletons. Germline CDR1 MDHEN, CDR2 SYDVKM. V lost 8 bases, J lost 0 bases, and 10 bases lay in between. The CDR3 length is 14 residues. The sample here was CD8+ T cells from cultured PBMCs, taken from culture after CMV antigen stimulation. The chain employs TRBV28 and TRBJ1-4; D is undetermined. The receptor was derived from a human donor in good health (CMV status not recorded). Some clones in this sample may be carry-over from other donors' samples. CDR3 protein: CASLSGTTNEKLFF. CDR3 sequence (DNA): TGTGCCAGCTTGTCAGGAACAACTAATGAAAAACTGTTTTTT.